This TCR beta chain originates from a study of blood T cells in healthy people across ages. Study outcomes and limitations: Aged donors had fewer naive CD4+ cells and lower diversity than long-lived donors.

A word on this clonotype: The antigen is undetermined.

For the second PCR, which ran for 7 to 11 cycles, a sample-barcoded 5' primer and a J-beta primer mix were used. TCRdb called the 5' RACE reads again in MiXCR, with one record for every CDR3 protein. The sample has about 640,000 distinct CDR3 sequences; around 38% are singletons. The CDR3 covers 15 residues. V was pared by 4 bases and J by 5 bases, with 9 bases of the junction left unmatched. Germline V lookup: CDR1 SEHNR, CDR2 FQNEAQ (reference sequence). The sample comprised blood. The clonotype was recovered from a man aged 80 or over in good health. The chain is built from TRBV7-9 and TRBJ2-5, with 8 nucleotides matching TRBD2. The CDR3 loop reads CASSSPGTRPETQYF. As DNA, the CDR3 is TGTGCCAGCAGCTCACCCGGGACTAGGCCGGAGACCCAGTACTTC.